This T cell receptor beta chain was sequenced during a study of blood T cell repertoires in COVID-19. Study information: Whether acute or convalescent, the COVID-19 samples came from the United States, Italy and Spain. In each case, the material was cDNA or gDNA derived from T cells, B-cell-depleted T cells, or PBMCs.

The V segment lost 0 bases and the J segment 0 bases; nucleotides outside the gene matches: 7. This CDR3 comprises 18 residues. The germline gives CDR1 LGHDT, CDR2 YNNKEL (reference sequence). Per the original methods: Counts of nucleated cells, estimated from reference gene primer amplification, were obtained. Sequencing used immunoSEQ multiplex PCR; TCRdb keeps in-frame clones, though not all of them. V, J and clone size reflect that table, while D and trimming were determined from the DNA. This table has 100,000 or so clones, approximately 89% appearing once. The V gene is TRBV3-1 (or the pseudogene TRBV3-2), the J gene TRBJ2-3; TRBD2 aligns across 9 bases. The sequencing sample was made of peripheral blood. This receptor was obtained from a man in his 60s with acute or convalescent COVID-19. Here the CDR3 reads CASSQDMTSGGSTDTQYF. CDR3 nucleotides: TGTGCCAGCAGCCAAGATATGACTAGCGGAGGGAGCACAGATACGCAGTATTTT.